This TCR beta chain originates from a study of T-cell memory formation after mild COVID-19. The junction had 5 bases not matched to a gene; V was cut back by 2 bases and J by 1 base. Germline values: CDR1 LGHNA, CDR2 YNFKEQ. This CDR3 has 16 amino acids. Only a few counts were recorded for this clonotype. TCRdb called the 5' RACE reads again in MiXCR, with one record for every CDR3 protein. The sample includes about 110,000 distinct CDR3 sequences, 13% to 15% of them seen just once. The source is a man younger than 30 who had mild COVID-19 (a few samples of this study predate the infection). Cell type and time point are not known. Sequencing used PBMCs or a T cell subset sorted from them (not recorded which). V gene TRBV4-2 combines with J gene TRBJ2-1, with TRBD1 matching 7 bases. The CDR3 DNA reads TGTGCCAGCAGCCAAAGCGACAGGGTATCCTACAATGAGCAGTTCTTC. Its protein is CASSQSDRVSYNEQFF.